The 7 T cell receptor beta chains presented below share a single source sample, sequenced in a study of blood T cells in healthy people across ages. A sample-barcoded 5' primer and a J-beta primer mix were used in a second PCR of roughly 6 to 11 cycles. Each CDR3 protein is one row after TCRdb ran MiXCR on the 5' RACE reads. This table holds approximately 850,000 distinct CDR3 sequences, 55% to 75% found once. Sequenced input: blood. The receptors here all came from a man younger than 40 in good health.

This chain joins TRBV7-8 and TRBJ2-1; 10 bases are a match to TRBD2. The germline CDR1 and CDR2 sequences are SGHVS and FQNEAQ. V shed 2 bases and J 1 base; nucleotides not matched to a gene: 8. The CDR3 length is 18 residues. The CDR3 nucleotides read TGTGCCAGCAGCTTAACAGCGGGAGGGCCTGGATCCTACAATGAGCAGTTCTTC. Protein sequence: CASSLTAGGPGSYNEQFF.

The chain employs TRBV5-1 and TRBJ2-1; D may be TRBD2 (6 bases). CDR1 is SGHRS and CDR2 is YFSETQ in the germline V gene. Trimming took off 0 bases at V and 7 bases at J, with 14 bases between the two ends. There are 15 residues in the CDR3. Written as DNA, the CDR3 is TGCGCCAGCAGCTTGGGGCTAGCGAGGAGGAATGAGCAGTTCTTC. Amino acid sequence: CASSLGLARRNEQFF.

The chain recombines TRBV2 with TRBJ2-1; the D gene is possibly TRBD2 (5 bases). There are 15 residues in the CDR3. CDR1 is SNHLY and CDR2 is FYNNEI in the germline V gene. Between the trimmed V and J ends, which lost 7 bases and 2 bases, there was a span of 15 bases. The CDR3 sequence: CASTNRESPYNEQFF. The CDR3, as DNA: TGTGCCAGCACCAATAGGGAGTCGCCCTACAATGAGCAGTTCTTC.

The V call is TRBV9, the J call TRBJ2-5, with D hard to call. With the DNA end fitting TRBJ2-7 better, the J assignment may be wrong. CDR3 length: 12 residues. Germline assignment: CDR1 SGDLS and CDR2 YYNGEE. The CDR3 sequence: CASSPRAGEQYF. Here the CDR3 DNA reads TGTGCCAGCAGTCCTCGGGCCGGCGAGCAGTACTTC.

The table lists this clonotype with many counts. The chain has TRBV6-2 or TRBV6-3 and TRBJ2-1; 7 bases agree with TRBD2. J gave up 8 bases and V 7 bases, and 17 bases lay outside the gene matches. Germline V gene lookup returns CDR1 MNHEY and CDR2 SVGEGT. CDR3 length equals 16 residues. CDR3 region: CASTPNRDYASDEQFF. The DNA of the CDR3 is TGTGCCAGCACCCCAAACCGGGACTACGCTAGTGATGAGCAGTTCTTC.

The chain joins TRBV7-2 to TRBJ2-1, with TRBD2 matching over 12 bases. The CDR3 runs 14 residues. After removal of 5 bases from V and 10 bases from J, the junction contained 6 bases not matched to a gene. Germline CDR1 and CDR2: SGHTA and FQGNSA. CDR3: CASSLGLAGQEQFF. The CDR3 DNA is TGTGCCAGCAGCCTTGGACTAGCGGGACAAGAGCAGTTCTTC.

This sequence joins TRBV5-1 and TRBJ2-7; D gene unclear. With 4 bases removed from V and 3 bases from J, the gap between germline ends came to 11 bases. CDR3 length equals 13 residues. Germline-derived CDR1 and CDR2 are SGHRS and YFSETQ. The CDR3 DNA sequence: TGCGCCAGCAGCGTAGCACAGAACTACGAGCAGTACTTC. Protein sequence: CASSVAQNYEQYF. The full variable domain, rest sourced from reference TRBV5-1 and TRBJ2-7, is KAGVTQTPRYLIKTRGQQVTLSCSPISGHRSVSWYQQTPGQGLQFLFEYFSETQRNKGNFPGRFSGRQFSNSRSEMNVSTLELGDSALYLCASSVAQNYEQYFGPGTRLTVT.